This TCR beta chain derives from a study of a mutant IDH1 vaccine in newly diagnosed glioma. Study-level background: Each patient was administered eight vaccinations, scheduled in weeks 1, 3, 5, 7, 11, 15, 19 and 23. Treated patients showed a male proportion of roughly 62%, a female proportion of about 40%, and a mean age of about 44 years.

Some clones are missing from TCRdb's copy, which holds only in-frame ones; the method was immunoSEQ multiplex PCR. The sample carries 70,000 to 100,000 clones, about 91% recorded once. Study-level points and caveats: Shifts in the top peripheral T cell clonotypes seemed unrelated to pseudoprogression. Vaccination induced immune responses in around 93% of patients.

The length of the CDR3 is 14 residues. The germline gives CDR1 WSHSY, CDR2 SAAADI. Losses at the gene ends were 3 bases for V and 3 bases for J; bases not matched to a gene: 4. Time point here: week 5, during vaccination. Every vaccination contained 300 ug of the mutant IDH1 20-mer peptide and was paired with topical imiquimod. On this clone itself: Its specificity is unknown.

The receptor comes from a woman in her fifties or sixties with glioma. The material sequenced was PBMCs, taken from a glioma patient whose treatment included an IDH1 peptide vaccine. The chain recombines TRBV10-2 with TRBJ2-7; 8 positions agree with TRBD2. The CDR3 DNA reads TGCGCCAGCAGTGATCTGGCGGGAGGCTACGAGCAGTACTTC. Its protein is CASSDLAGGYEQYF.